Shown below are 5 T cell receptor beta chains from a single sample sequenced in a study of cytomegalovirus exposure and HLA in healthy donors. A multiplex PCR was run with 60 Vbeta primers and 13 Jbeta primers. This table comes from immunoSEQ multiplex PCR, and its TCRdb copy is limited to in-frame clones, with some not included. This sample's clone table lists 130,000 or so clones. Sequencing was done on a sample of PBMCs. All receptors derive from a woman younger than 30 in good health and CMV-seronegative.

This rearrangement joins TRBV5-6 to TRBJ1-2; 7 bases are shared with TRBD1. With 0 bases clipped from V and 6 bases from J, the junction kept 2 bases outside the gene matches. CDR3 size: 13 residues. Germline V CDR1 and CDR2: SGHDT, YYEEEE. CDR3 coding DNA: TGTGCCAGCAGCTTGGGAGGGGGCCATGGCTACACCTTC. Translating it yields CASSLGGGHGYTF.

The chain recombines TRBV7-2 with TRBJ1-4; 10 bases line up with TRBD1. Per germline, CDR1 SGHTA and CDR2 FQGNSA. The length of the CDR3 is 14 residues. V was clipped by 1 base and J by 9 bases; unmatched bases: 2. As DNA, the CDR3 is TGTGCCAGCAGCTTAGGGACAGGGGGAAAAAAACTGTTTTTT. It yields the protein CASSLGTGGKKLFF.

The chain is built from TRBV19 and TRBJ2-3; maybe TRBD2 (6 bases). Trimming left V 4 bases short and J 4 bases short, with 12 bases between. This CDR3 comprises 14 residues. Germline CDR1 and CDR2: LNHDA and SQIVND (reference sequence). CDR3: CASSTRGRPDTQYF. DNA for the CDR3: TGTGCCAGTAGTACAAGAGGGAGGCCAGATACGCAGTATTTT.

The genes are TRBV28 and TRBJ1-1; a weak D match, TRBD1 (5 bases). This CDR3 region has 14 residues. V was clipped by 1 base and J by 3 bases, with 9 bases between them. Germline V gene data show CDR1 as MDHEN and CDR2 as SYDVKM. CDR3 DNA: TGTGCCAGCAGTTTATTTGGGGGGTACACTGAAGCTTTCTTT. Translating it yields CASSLFGGYTEAFF.

The rearrangement links TRBV18 to TRBJ1-3; 9 bases are a match to TRBD1. Germline lookup yields CDR1 KGHSH and CDR2 LQKENI. The CDR3 extends over 15 amino acids. V shed 6 bases and J 4 bases; nucleotides not matched to a gene: 7. CDR3 sequence reads: CASSPGGQGGNTIYF. The CDR3 nucleotides are TGTGCCAGCTCCCCCGGAGGACAGGGGGGAAACACCATATATTTT.